The clone carrying this TCR beta chain was counted a few times. What it recognizes is unknown. For TCR, cDNA came from 5'RACE template switching, which added a universal primer site and UMIs. TCRdb fed the 5' RACE reads into MiXCR, producing one record per CDR3 protein. The sample contains 200,000 to 300,000 distinct CDR3 sequences, 6.9% of which appear only once. Germline CDR1 SQVTM, CDR2 ANQGSEA. The ends were cut back, 4 bases at V and 4 bases at J, with 16 bases in the middle. The CDR3 is 14 amino acids. The sample comes from a study of T cells after yellow fever vaccination. Study-level points and caveats: FACS-sorted repertoires might harbor abundant contaminating clonotypes from the bulk population.

V usage is TRBV29-1 and J usage is TRBJ1-2; no reliable D call. Sequenced here: CD4+ T cells sorted from PBMCs, sampled 15 days after the yellow fever booster vaccination. The sequence derives from a man between 25 and 39 years old who received the YFV17D yellow fever vaccine. CDR3 DNA sequence: TGCAGCGTTGCCCTACTAGTGGAGCCCTATGGCTACACCTTC. Protein sequence: CSVALLVEPYGYTF. Full variable domain (outside the CDR3, taken from reference TRBV29-1 and TRBJ1-2): SAVISQKPSRDICQRGTSLTIQCQVDSQVTMMFWYRQQPGQSLTLIATANQGSEATYESGFVIDKFPISRPNLTFSTLTVSNMSPEDSSIYLCSVALLVEPYGYTFGSGTRLTVV.